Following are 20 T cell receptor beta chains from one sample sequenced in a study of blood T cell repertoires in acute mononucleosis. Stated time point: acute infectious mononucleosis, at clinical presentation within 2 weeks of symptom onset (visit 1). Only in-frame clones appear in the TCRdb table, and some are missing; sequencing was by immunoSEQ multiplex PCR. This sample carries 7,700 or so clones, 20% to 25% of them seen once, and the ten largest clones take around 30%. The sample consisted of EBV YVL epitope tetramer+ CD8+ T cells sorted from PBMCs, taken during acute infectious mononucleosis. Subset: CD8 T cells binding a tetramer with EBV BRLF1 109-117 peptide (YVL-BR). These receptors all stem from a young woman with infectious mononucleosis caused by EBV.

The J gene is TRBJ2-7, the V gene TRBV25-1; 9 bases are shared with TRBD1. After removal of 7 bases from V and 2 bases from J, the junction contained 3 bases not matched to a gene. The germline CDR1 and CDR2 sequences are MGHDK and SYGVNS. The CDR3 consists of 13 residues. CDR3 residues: CASTRQGAYEQYF. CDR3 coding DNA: TGTGCCAGCACTAGACAGGGGGCCTACGAGCAGTACTTC.

The CDR3 region is CASSHLLAGGTDTQYF. The CDR3 DNA is TGTGCCAGCAGCCACCTCCTAGCGGGAGGCACAGATACGCAGTATTTT. The chain combines TRBV27 with TRBJ2-3, with TRBD2 matching 10 bases. In germline, CDR1 is MNHEY, CDR2 SMNVEV (reference sequence). The CDR3 sequence is 16 residues long. The trim removed 6 bases at V and 1 base at J, leaving 7 bases unmatched.

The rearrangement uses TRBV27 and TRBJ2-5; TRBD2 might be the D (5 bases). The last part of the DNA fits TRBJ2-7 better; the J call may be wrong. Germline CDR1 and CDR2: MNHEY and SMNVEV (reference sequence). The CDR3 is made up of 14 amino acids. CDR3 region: CASSVSAGNYEQYF. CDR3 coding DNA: TGTGCCAGCAGCGTCTCAGCCGGGAACTACGAGCAGTACTTC.

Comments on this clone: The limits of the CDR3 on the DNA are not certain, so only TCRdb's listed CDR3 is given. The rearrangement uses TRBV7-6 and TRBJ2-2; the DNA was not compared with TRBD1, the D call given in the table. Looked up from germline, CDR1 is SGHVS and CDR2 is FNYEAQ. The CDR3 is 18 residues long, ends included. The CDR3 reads CASSLVVQGDSAGELFFF.

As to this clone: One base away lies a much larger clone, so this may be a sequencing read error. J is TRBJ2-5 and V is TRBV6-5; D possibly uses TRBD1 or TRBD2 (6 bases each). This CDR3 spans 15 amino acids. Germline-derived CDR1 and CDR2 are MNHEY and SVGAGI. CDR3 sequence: CASSPYLGGQGTQYF. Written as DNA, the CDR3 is TGTGCCAGCAGCCCTTATTTGGGGGGCCAAGGGACCCAGTACTTC.

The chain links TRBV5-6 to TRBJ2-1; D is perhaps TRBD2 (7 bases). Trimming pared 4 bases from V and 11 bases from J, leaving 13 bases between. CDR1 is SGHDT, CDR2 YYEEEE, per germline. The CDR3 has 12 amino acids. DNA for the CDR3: TGTGCCAGCAGCGCTGGGAGGGACAAGCAGTTCTTC. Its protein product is CASSAGRDKQFF.

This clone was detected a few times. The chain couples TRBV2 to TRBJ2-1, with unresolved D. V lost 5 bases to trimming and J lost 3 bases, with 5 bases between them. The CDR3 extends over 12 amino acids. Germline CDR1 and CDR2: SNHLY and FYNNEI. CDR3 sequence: CASSYGYNEQFF. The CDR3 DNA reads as TGTGCCAGCAGTTACGGCTACAATGAGCAGTTCTTC.

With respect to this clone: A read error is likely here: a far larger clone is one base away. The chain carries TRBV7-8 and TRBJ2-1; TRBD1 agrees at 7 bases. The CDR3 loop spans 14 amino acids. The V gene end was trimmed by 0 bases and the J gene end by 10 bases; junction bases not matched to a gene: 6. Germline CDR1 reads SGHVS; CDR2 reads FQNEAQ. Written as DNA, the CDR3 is TGTGCCAGCAGCTTAGCAGGGGGCTCATACGAGCAGTTCTTC. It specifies CASSLAGGSYEQFF.

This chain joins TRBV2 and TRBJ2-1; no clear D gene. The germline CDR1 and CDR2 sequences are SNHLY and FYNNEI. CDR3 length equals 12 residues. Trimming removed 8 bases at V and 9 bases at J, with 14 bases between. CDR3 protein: CASLSLAGEQFF. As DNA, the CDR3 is TGTGCCAGCCTTTCCTTGGCCGGTGAGCAGTTCTTC.

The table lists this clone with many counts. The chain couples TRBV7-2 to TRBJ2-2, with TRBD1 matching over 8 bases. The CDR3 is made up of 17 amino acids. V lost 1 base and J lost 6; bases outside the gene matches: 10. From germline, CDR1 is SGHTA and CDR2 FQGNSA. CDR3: CASSLVVQGDSAGELFF. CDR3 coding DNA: TGTGCCAGCAGCTTAGTCGTACAGGGGGACTCGGCCGGGGAGCTGTTTTTT.

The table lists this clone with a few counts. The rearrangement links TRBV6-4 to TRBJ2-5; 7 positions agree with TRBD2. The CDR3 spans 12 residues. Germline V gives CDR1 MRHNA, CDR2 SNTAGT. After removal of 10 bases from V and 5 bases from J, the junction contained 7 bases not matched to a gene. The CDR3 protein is CATEAGQETQYF. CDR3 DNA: TGTGCCACCGAAGCGGGGCAGGAGACCCAGTACTTC.

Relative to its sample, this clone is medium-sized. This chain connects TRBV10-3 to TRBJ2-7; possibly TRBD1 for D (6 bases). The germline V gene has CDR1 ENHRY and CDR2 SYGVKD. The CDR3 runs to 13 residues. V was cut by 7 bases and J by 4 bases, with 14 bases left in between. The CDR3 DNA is TGTGCCATCAAGGGACAACGCGATTACGAGCAGTACTTC. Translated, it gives CAIKGQRDYEQYF.

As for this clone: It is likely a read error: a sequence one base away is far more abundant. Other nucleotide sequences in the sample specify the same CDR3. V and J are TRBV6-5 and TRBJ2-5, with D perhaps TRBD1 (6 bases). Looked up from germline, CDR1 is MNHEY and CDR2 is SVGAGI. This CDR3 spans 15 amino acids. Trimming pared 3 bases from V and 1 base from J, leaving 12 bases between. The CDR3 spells CASSYLRGSQETQYF. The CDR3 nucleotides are TGTGCCAGCAGTTATCTCAGGGGTTCCCAAGAGACCCAGTACTTC.

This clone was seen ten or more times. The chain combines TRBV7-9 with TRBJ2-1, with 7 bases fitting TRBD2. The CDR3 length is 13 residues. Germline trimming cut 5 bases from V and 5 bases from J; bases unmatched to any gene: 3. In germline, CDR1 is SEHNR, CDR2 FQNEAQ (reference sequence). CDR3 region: CASSAGRDNEQFF. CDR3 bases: TGTGCCAGCAGCGCTGGGAGGGACAATGAGCAGTTCTTC.

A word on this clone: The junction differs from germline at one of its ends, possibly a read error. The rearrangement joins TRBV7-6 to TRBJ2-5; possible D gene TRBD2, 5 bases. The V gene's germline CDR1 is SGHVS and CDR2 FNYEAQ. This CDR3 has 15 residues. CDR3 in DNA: TGTGCCAGCATGAGGGAGTTGGCGAGGCAAGAGGCCCAGTACTTC. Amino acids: CASMRELARQEAQYF.

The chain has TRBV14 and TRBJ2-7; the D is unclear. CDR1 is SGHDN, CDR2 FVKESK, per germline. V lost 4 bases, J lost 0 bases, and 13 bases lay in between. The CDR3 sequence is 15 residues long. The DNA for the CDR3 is TGTGCCAGCAGCCTCGCCGGGCCAAGCTCCTACGAGCAGTACTTC. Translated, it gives CASSLAGPSSYEQYF.

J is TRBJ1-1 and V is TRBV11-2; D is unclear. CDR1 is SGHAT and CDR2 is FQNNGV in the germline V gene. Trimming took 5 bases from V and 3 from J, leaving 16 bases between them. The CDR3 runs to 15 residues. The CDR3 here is CASSPTRAGDTEAFF. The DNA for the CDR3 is TGTGCCAGCAGCCCGACTAGGGCCGGGGACACTGAAGCTTTCTTT. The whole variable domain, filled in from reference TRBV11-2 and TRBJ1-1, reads EAGVAQSPRYKIIEKRQSVAFWCNPISGHATLYWYQQILGQGPKLLIQFQNNGVVDDSQLPKDRFSAERLKGVDSTLKIQPAKLEDSAVYLCASSPTRAGDTEAFFGQGTRLTVV.

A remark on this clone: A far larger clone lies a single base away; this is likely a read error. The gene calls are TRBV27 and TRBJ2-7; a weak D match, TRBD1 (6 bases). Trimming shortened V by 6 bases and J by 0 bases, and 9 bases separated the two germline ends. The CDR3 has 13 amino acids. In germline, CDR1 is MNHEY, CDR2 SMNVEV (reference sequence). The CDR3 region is CASRWTASYEQYF. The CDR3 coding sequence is TGTGCCAGCAGATGGACAGCCTCCTACGAGCAGTACTTC.

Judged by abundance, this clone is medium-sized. This CDR3 is CASSQDQGHAEAFF. The CDR3 nucleotides read TGCGCCAGCAGCCAAGACCAGGGTCACGCTGAAGCTTTCTTT. J is TRBJ1-1 and V is TRBV4-1, with D perhaps TRBD1 (5 bases). Germline V lookup: CDR1 MGHRA, CDR2 YSYEKL. The CDR3 totals 14 residues. Deletions cut 0 bases from V and 6 bases from J, with 11 bases between.

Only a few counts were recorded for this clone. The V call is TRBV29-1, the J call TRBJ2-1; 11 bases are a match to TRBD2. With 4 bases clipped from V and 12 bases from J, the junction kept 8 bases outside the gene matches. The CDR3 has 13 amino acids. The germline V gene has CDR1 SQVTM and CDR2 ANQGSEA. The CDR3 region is CSVAGLAALGQFF. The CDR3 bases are TGCAGCGTTGCGGGACTAGCGGCCTTGGGGCAGTTCTTC.